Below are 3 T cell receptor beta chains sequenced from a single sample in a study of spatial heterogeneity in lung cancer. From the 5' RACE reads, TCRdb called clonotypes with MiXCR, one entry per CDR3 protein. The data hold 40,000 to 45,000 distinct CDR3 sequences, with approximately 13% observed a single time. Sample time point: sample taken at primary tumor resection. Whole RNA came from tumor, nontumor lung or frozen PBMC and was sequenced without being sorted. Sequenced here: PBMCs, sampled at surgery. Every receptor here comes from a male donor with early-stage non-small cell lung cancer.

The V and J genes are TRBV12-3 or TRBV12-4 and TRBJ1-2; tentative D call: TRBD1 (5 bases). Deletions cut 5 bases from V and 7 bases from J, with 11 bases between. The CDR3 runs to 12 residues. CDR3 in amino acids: CASSRGIVGYTF. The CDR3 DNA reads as TGTGCCAGCAGTCGGGGGATTGTTGGCTACACCTTC.

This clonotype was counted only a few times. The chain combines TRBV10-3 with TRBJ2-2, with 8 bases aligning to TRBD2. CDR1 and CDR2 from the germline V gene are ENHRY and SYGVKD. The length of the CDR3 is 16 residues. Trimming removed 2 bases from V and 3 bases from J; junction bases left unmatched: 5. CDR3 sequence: CAISEEAGGYTGELFF. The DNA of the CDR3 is TGTGCCATCAGTGAGGAGGCGGGGGGTTACACCGGGGAGCTGTTTTTT.

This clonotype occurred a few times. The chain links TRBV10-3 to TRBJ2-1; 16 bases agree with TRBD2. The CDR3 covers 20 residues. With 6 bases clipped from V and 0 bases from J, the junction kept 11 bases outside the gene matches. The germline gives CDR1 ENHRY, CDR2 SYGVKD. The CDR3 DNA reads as TGTGCCATCAGCTCCGCTCCGGGACTAGCGGGAGGGTCCTCCTACAATGAGCAGTTCTTC. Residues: CAISSAPGLAGGSSYNEQFF.